A selection of T cell receptor beta chains follows, all from one sample in a study of graft-versus-host responses after intestinal transplantation. The antigens of these receptors remain unknown. Profiling relied on immunoSEQ multiplex PCR, and the TCRdb table lists in-frame clones only, not all of them. The repertoire holds over 65,000 clones, with more than 85% as singletons. Sample: unstimulated CD8+ T cells sorted from spleen or lymph node cells, taken before transplant. These receptors originate from a human donor who was the organ donor for an intestinal transplant. Each CDR3 is given without its conserved first and last residue. The order of the fields is CDR3 protein, V gene, clone size. A row's size may be missing; if present it is once, few, many or a size class.

ASSSPGDGPNQPQH	TRBV2	.
ASSPRGVNYNEQF	TRBV7-9	.
ASSTDLHEQF	TRBV27	.
ASNHEGDTSDEQY	TRBV28	.
ASSPASDNEQF	TRBV19	.
ASSELGQGRTNSPLH	TRBV25-1	once
ASSGTANTYEQY	TRBV6-5	.
ASSLETEETQY	TRBV7-6	.
ASSSLDSTDTQY	TRBV5-1	.
ASSFPSTTGSSEQY	TRBV5-1	.
ASSVWRAPLYGYT	TRBV2	.
ASSFTSGEYEQY	TRBV11-3	.
ASSELGRSYEQY	TRBV2	.
ASTQGLYSPLH	TRBV19	.
ASSQGTFSETQY	TRBV4-1	.
AISNGAYEQY	TRBV10-3	.
ASSQDTPGHHYNSPLH	TRBV4-1	.
ASSLAAGGSHEQY	TRBV7-7	.
ASSQGTGTEAF	TRBV7-9	.
ASSLVGNRAGTEAF	TRBV7-2	.
ASSLGLAAYEQY	TRBV28	.
ASSAGTSGKHIQY	TRBV2	.
ASSIGGTRRYEQF	TRBV19	.
ASSQDHMDGSAGNTIY	TRBV4-1	.
AISEWGGLAVQSSYNEQF	TRBV10-3	once
ASSEDRTLPNYGYT	TRBV11-2	.
ASSTGGLLNQPQH	TRBV19	.
ASSEEGASHGYT	TRBV2	.
ASSWGTGRFEQY	TRBV25-1	.
ASSLAGEGETQY	TRBV5-1	.
ASSPMGAGLGYT	TRBV5-6	.
ASSLGRGNTDTQY	TRBV5-6	.
ASSQDRGLTYEQY	TRBV7-9	.
SVDWSAGGSETQY	TRBV29-1	.
ASSFSGSSYEQY	TRBV11-3	.
ASSLGLTGGEGYT	TRBV7-6	.
ASSFGTSDYEQY	TRBV27	.
ASGHVSGTSIGELF	TRBV4-1	.
ASSRSGSADTQY	TRBV7-3	.
ASSSPGQGNGYT	TRBV7-9	.
ASSIQGSSYEQY	TRBV19	.
ASSQLGFNEQF	TRBV5-1	.
ASSLREGGEAF	TRBV7-2	.
ASSPRPGQGAYNEQF	TRBV7-9	.
ASSPGTGGDEQY	TRBV5-1	once
ASSQEDFRQF	TRBV4-1	.
ASSSGTATYGYT	TRBV6-5	.
ASSLSVLNTEAF	TRBV7-9	.
ASTGIGGNQPQH	TRBV2	.
ASSVLQSYGYT	TRBV9	once
ASSDLGQGYEQY	TRBV2	.
ASRTTILNTEAF	TRBV19	.
ASSVSGGAQGASAGELF	TRBV9	.
ASSFGQGDTEAF	TRBV5-5	.
ASIQRTGGTGELF	TRBV6-1	.